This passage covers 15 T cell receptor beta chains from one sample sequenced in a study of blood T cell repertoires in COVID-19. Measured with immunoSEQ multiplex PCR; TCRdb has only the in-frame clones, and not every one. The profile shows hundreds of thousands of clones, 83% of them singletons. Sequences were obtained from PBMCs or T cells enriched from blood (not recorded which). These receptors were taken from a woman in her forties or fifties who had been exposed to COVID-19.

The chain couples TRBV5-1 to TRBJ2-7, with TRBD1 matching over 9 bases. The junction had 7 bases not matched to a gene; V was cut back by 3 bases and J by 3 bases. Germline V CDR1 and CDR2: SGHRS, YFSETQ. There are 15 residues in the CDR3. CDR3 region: CASSSLGQGFYEQYF. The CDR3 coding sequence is TGCGCCAGCAGCTCCCTGGGACAGGGCTTCTACGAGCAGTACTTC.

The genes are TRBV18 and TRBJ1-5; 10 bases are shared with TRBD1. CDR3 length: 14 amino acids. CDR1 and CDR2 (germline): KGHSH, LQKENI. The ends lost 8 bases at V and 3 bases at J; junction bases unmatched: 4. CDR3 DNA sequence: TGTGCCAGCCGGGGGACAGGGGACAATCAGCCCCAGCATTTT. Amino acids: CASRGTGDNQPQHF.

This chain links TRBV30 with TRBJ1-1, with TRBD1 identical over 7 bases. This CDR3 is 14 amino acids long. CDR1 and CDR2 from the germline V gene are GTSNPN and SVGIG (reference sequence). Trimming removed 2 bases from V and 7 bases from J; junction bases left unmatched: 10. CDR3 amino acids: CAWSSLGDRDEAFF. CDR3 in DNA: TGTGCCTGGAGTTCCCTGGGGGACAGAGATGAAGCTTTCTTT.

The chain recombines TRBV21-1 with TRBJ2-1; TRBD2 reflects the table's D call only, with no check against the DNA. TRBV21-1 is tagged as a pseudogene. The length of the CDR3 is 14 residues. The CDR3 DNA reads TGTGCCAGCAGCTCCTCAAAGGAGGTCAATGAGCAGTTCTTC. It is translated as CASSSSKEVNEQFF.

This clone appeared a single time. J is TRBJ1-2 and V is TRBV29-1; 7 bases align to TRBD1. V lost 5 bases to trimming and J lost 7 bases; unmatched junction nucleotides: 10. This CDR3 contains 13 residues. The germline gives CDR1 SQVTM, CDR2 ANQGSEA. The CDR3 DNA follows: TGCAGCGTTCGTGACAGGGAAAATGGTGGCTACACCTTC. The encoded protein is CSVRDRENGGYTF. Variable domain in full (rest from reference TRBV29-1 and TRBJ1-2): SAVISQKPSRDICQRGTSLTIQCQVDSQVTMMFWYRQQPGQSLTLIATANQGSEATYESGFVIDKFPISRPNLTFSTLTVSNMSPEDSSIYLCSVRDRENGGYTFGSGTRLTVV.

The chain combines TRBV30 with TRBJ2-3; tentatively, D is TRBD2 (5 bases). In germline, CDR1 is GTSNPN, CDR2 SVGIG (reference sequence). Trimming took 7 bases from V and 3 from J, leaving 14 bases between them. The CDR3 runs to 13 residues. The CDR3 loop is CASSGSGTDTQYF. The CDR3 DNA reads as TGTGCCTCCTCCGGGTCGGGGACAGATACGCAGTATTTT.

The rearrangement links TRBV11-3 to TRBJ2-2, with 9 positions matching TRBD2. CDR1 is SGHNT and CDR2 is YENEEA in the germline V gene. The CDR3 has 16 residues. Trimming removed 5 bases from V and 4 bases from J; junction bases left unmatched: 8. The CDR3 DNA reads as TGTGCCAGCAGCAGCGGGCGGGGGGGCCCCACCGGGGAGCTGTTTTTT. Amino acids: CASSSGRGGPTGELFF.

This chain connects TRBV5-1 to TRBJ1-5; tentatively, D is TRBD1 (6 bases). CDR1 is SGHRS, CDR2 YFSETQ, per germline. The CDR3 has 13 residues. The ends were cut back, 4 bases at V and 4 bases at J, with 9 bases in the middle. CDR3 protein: CASSLGTNQPQHF. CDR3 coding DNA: TGCGCCAGCAGCCTTGGGACAAATCAGCCCCAGCATTTT.

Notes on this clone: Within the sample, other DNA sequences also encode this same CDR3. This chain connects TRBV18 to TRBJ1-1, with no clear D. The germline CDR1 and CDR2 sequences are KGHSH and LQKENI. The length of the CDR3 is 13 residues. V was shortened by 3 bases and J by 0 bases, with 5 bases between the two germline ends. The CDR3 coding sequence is TGTGCCAGCTCACCCCGGGTGAACACTGAAGCTTTCTTT. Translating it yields CASSPRVNTEAFF. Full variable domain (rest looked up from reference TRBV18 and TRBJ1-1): NAGVMQNPRHLVRRRGQEARLRCSPMKGHSHVYWYRQLPEEGLKFMVYLQKENIIDESGMPKERFSAEFPKEGPSILRIQQVVRGDSAAYFCASSPRVNTEAFFGQGTRLTVV.

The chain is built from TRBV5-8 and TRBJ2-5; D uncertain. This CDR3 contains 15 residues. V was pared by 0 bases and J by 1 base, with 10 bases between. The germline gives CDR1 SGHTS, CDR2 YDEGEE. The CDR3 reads CASSLGAQIQETQYF. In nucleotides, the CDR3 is TGTGCCAGCAGCTTGGGGGCGCAGATCCAAGAGACCCAGTACTTC. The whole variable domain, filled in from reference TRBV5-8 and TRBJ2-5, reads EAGVTQSPTHLIKTRGQQATLRCSPISGHTSVYWYQQALGLGLQFLLWYDEGEERNRGNFPPRFSGRQFPNYSSELNVNALELEDSALYLCASSLGAQIQETQYFGPGTRLLVL.

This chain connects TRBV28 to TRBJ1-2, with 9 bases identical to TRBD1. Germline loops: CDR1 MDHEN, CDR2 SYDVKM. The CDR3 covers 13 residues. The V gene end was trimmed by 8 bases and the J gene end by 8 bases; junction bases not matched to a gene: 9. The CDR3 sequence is CASRPGTGYGYTF. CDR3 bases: TGTGCCAGCCGCCCGGGGACAGGGTACGGCTACACCTTC.

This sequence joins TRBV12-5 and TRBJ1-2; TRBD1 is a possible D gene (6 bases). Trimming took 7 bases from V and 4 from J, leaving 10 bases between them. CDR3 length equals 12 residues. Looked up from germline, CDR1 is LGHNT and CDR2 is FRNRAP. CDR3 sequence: CASEAGVYGYTF. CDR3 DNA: TGTGCTAGTGAAGCAGGGGTCTATGGCTACACCTTC.

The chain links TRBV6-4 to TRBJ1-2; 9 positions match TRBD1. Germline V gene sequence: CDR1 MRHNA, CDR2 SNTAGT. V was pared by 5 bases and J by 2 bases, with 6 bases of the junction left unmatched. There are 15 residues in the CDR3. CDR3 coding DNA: TGTGCCAGCAGTCAGGGACAGGGATCAAACTATGGCTACACCTTC. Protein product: CASSQGQGSNYGYTF.

The CDR3 loop is CASGAFRVSSVRGYTF. The DNA for the CDR3 is TGTGCCAGCGGAGCCTTCAGGGTGTCCTCGGTTCGGGGCTACACCTTC. This chain links TRBV19 with TRBJ1-2, with D possibly matching TRBD1 (5 bases). From germline, CDR1 is LNHDA and CDR2 SQIVND (reference sequence). CDR3 size: 16 residues. V lost 9 bases and J 8 bases, leaving 28 bases between the germline ends. The complete variable domain, with remaining parts taken from reference TRBV19 and TRBJ1-2, reads DGGITQSPKYLFRKEGQNVTLSCEQNLNHDAMYWYRQDPGQGLRLIYYSQIVNDFQKGDIAEGYSVSREKKESFPLTVTSAQKNPTAFYLCASGAFRVSSVRGYTFGSGTRLTVV.

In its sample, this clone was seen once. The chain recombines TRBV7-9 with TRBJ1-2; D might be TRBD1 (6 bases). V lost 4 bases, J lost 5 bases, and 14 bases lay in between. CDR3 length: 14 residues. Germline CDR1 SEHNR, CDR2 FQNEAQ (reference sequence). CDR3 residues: CASSSATGQYGYTF. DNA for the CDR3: TGTGCCAGCAGCTCGGCAACAGGGCAATATGGCTACACCTTC.